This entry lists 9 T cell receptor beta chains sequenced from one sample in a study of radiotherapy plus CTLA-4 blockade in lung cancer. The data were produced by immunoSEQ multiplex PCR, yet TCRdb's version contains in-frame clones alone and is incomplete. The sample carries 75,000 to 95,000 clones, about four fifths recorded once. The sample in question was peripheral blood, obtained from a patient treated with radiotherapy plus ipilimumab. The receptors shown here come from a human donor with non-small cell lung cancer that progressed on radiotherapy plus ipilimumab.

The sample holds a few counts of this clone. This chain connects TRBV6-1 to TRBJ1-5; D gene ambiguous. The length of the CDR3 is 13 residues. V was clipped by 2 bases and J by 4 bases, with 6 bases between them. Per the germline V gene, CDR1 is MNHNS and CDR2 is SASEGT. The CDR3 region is CASSELGNQPQHF. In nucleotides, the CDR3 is TGTGCCAGCAGTGAATTGGGAAATCAGCCCCAGCATTTT.

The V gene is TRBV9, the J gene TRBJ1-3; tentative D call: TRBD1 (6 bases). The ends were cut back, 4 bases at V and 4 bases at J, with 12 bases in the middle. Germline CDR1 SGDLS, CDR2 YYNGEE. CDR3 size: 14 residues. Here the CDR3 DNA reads TGTGCCAGCAGCTCGGACAGCTCGGGAAACACCATATATTTT. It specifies CASSSDSSGNTIYF.

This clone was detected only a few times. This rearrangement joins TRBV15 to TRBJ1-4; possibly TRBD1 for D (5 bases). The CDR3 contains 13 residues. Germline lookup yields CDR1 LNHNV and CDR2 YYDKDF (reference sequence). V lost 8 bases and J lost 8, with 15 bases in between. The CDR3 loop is CATGVRREEKLFF. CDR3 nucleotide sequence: TGTGCCACCGGCGTGCGCAGGGAGGAAAAACTGTTTTTT.

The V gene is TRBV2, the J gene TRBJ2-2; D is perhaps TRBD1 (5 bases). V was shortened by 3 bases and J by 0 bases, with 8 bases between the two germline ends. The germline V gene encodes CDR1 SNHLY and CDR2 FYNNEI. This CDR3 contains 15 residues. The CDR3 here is CASSDTGANTGELFF. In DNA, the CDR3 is TGTGCCAGCAGTGATACAGGTGCGAACACCGGGGAGCTGTTTTTT.

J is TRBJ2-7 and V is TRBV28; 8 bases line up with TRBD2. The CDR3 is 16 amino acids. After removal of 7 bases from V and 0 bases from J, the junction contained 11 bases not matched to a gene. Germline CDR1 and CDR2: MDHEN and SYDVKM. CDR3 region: CASTGSSGRSSYEQYV. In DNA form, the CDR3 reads TGTGCCAGCACCGGATCGAGCGGGAGAAGCTCCTACGAGCAGTACGTC.

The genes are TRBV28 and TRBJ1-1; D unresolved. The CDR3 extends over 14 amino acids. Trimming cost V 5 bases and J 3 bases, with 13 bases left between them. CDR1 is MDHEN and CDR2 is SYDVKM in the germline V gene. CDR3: CASSPRAGYTEAFF. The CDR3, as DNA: TGTGCCAGCAGTCCCCGAGCTGGGTACACTGAAGCTTTCTTT.

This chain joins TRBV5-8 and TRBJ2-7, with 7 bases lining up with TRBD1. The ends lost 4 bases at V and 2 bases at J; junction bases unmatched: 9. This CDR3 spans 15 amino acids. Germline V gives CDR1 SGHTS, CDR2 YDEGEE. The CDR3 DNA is TGTGCCAGCAGCCGAGAACCGGGACAGACCTACGAGCAGTACGTC. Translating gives CASSREPGQTYEQYV.

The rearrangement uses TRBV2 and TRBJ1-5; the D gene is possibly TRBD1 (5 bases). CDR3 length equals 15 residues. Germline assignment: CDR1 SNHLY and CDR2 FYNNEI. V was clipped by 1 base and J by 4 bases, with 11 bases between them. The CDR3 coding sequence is TGTGCCAGCAGTGAAGGGCCTCGGACAAATCAGCCCCAGCATTTT. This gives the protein CASSEGPRTNQPQHF.

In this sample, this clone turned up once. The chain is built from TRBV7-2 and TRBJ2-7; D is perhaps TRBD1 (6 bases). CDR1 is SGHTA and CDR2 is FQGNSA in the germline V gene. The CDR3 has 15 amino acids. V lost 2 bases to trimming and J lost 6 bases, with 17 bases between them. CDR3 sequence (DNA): TGTGCCAGCAGCTTACGAAAAGGGGGAGTAGTCGAGCAGTACTTC. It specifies CASSLRKGGVVEQYF.